The 28 T cell receptor beta chains reported below all come from one sample, sequenced in a study of shared clonotypes between healthy human individuals. CD45RO negativity and positive selection for CCR7 defined naive CD8 cells, a population that excluded terminally differentiated effector memory CD45RA+ cells. TCRdb keeps only in-frame clones here, not all; method: immunoSEQ multiplex PCR. The sample holds about 2,200,000 clones, approximately 94% seen once. The sample was naive CD8+ T cells from PBMCs. The receptors come from a man aged 18 to 35 in good health. Some clones in this sample may be carry-over from other donors' samples.

This clone was seen just once. Other DNA sequences in the sample encode the same CDR3. This rearrangement joins TRBV10-1 to TRBJ2-7; D not certain. CDR1 and CDR2 from the germline V gene are WNHNN and SYGVQD (reference sequence). Trimming cost V 3 bases and J 3 bases, with 9 bases left between them. The CDR3 loop spans 13 amino acids. CDR3 DNA: TGCGCCAGCAGTGAATCCGCGAGCTACGAGCAGTACTTC. This gives the protein CASSESASYEQYF.

This sequence joins TRBV13 and TRBJ2-1, with TRBD1 identical over 10 bases. This CDR3 region has 16 residues. The junction had 7 bases not matched to a gene; V was cut back by 1 base and J by 7 bases. The germline CDR1 and CDR2 sequences are PRHDT and FYEKMQ (reference sequence). Here the CDR3 DNA reads TGTGCCAGCAGCTTAGCGGGACAGGGGCTAGAAAATGAGCAGTTCTTC. As protein: CASSLAGQGLENEQFF.

The V gene is TRBV7-6, the J gene TRBJ2-3; D may be TRBD2 (7 bases). With 6 bases removed from V and 4 bases from J, the gap between germline ends came to 8 bases. This CDR3 has 12 amino acids. Germline V gene lookup returns CDR1 SGHVS and CDR2 FNYEAQ. CDR3 bases: TGTGCCAGCAGAGGGGGGGCAGATACGCAGTATTTT. Translated, it gives CASRGGADTQYF.

The J gene is TRBJ2-4, the V gene TRBV15; D is undetermined. The CDR3 contains 17 residues. Germline CDR1 is LNHNV and CDR2 is YYDKDF (reference sequence). Between the trimmed V and J ends, which lost 0 bases and 0 bases, there was a span of 12 bases. The CDR3 region has the DNA TGTGCCACCAGCAGAGATTATTCAAGAGAAGCCAAAAACATTCAGTACTTC. Translation gives CATSRDYSREAKNIQYF. Full variable domain (outside the CDR3, taken from reference TRBV15 and TRBJ2-4): DAMVIQNPRYQVTQFGKPVTLSCSQTLNHNVMYWYQQKSSQAPKLLFHYYDKDFNNEADTPDNFQSRRPNTSFCFLDIRSPGLGDTAMYLCATSRDYSREAKNIQYFGAGTRLSVL.

This clone has only one observation. The chain combines TRBV19 with TRBJ2-7; maybe TRBD1 (6 bases). Germline assignment: CDR1 LNHDA and CDR2 SQIVND (reference sequence). The germline V and J ends were trimmed by 5 bases and 1 base, with 15 bases remaining between them. The CDR3 runs 15 residues. The CDR3, as DNA: TGTGCCAGTAGTCCCGGCAGGGGCCATTCCTACGAGCAGTACTTC. Translated, it gives CASSPGRGHSYEQYF.

The chain has TRBV2 and TRBJ2-7; D remains ambiguous. This CDR3 has 14 amino acids. CDR1 and CDR2 (germline): SNHLY, FYNNEI. V lost 1 base, J lost 0 bases, and 7 bases lay in between. The CDR3 loop reads CASSEGHNSYEQYF. The CDR3 bases are TGTGCCAGCAGTGAAGGGCATAACTCCTACGAGCAGTACTTC.

As for this clone: Other DNA sequences in the sample encode the same CDR3. J is TRBJ2-1 and V is TRBV6-5, with 8 bases fitting TRBD2. Trimming removed 6 bases from V and 2 bases from J; junction bases left unmatched: 3. Germline V gene sequence: CDR1 MNHEY, CDR2 SVGAGI. This CDR3 has 14 residues. The CDR3 is CASSLAGAYNEQFF. CDR3 nucleotide sequence: TGTGCCAGCAGCCTAGCGGGTGCCTACAATGAGCAGTTCTTC.

The gene calls are TRBV5-1 and TRBJ1-4; weak D call: TRBD1 (5 bases). V was shortened by 4 bases and J by 4 bases, with 29 bases between the two germline ends. Germline lookup yields CDR1 SGHRS and CDR2 YFSETQ. The CDR3 is 20 residues long. CDR3 sequence reads: CASSPGTSMVLFFHNEKLFF. The CDR3 DNA reads TGCGCCAGCAGCCCCGGGACGTCGATGGTACTCTTCTTTCATAATGAAAAACTGTTTTTT.

CDR3 sequence: CASSPITGLVQETQYF. The CDR3 DNA reads as TGTGCCAGTAGTCCGATCACGGGGCTGGTCCAAGAGACCCAGTACTTC. The chain carries TRBV19 and TRBJ2-5, with D possibly called TRBD1 or TRBD2 (5 bases each). V was pared by 5 bases and J by 1 base, with 17 bases between. This CDR3 is 16 amino acids long. Germline V gene lookup returns CDR1 LNHDA and CDR2 SQIVND (reference sequence).

The rearrangement uses TRBV6-1 and TRBJ2-3; TRBD2 matches at 10 bases. The CDR3 contains 16 residues. Germline-derived CDR1 and CDR2 are MNHNS and SASEGT. V trimming: 2 bases; J trimming: 6 bases; junction bases outside the gene matches: 8. This CDR3 is CASSELASGSGDTQYF. The CDR3 DNA is TGTGCCAGCAGTGAACTGGCTAGCGGGAGCGGTGATACGCAGTATTTT.

This chain links TRBV6-6 with TRBJ2-7; TRBD2 is a possible D gene (5 bases). The germline CDR1 and CDR2 sequences are MNHNY and SVGAGI (reference sequence). Trimming took 3 bases from V and 6 from J, leaving 21 bases between them. CDR3 length equals 16 residues. The CDR3, as DNA: TGTGCCAGCAGTTATAACGCAGGTGATTTGGGGAGCGAGCAGTACTTC. Translating it yields CASSYNAGDLGSEQYF.

J is TRBJ2-3 and V is TRBV7-6; the D is unclear. V dropped 5 bases and J dropped 3 bases, with 9 bases sitting between them. CDR3 size: 13 residues. Looked up from germline, CDR1 is SGHVS and CDR2 is FNYEAQ. The CDR3 coding sequence is TGTGCCAGCAGCCCCGCAGTTACAGATACGCAGTATTTT. Translating it yields CASSPAVTDTQYF.

This rearrangement joins TRBV29-1 to TRBJ2-5; tentatively, D is TRBD1 (5 bases). CDR3 length: 12 residues. CDR1 SQVTM and CDR2 ANQGSEA come from the germline V gene. The germline V and J ends were trimmed by 3 bases and 3 bases, with 8 bases remaining between them. CDR3 sequence (DNA): TGCAGCGTTGAGGCAGGGAAAGAGACCCAGTACTTC. This sequence encodes CSVEAGKETQYF.

CDR3 amino acids: CASSQPLRAPEAFF. As DNA, the CDR3 is TGTGCCAGCAGCCAACCTCTCAGGGCCCCTGAAGCTTTCTTT. The J gene is TRBJ1-1, the V gene TRBV5-6; D may be TRBD1 (5 bases). In germline, CDR1 is SGHDT, CDR2 YYEEEE. The CDR3 is 14 amino acids. V lost 4 bases and J lost 6, with 16 bases in between.

As for this clone: Other DNA variants within this sample encode the same CDR3. The genes are TRBV27 and TRBJ1-5; maybe TRBD1 (6 bases). The CDR3 loop spans 14 amino acids. Germline loops: CDR1 MNHEY, CDR2 SMNVEV (reference sequence). Trimming pared 5 bases from V and 2 bases from J, leaving 10 bases between. CDR3 coding DNA: TGTGCCAGCAGTCCCCGGACAGGCAATCAGCCCCAGCATTTT. As protein: CASSPRTGNQPQHF.

The genes are TRBV5-1 and TRBJ2-3; 11 bases are a match to TRBD2. V shed 2 bases, J shed 3 bases, and the junction held 8 bases outside the gene matches. The CDR3 spans 17 residues. Germline lookup yields CDR1 SGHRS and CDR2 YFSETQ. The CDR3 region is CASSFPLAGGPTDTQYF. The CDR3 DNA reads as TGCGCCAGCAGCTTCCCTTTAGCGGGAGGGCCTACAGATACGCAGTATTTT.

This chain uses TRBV2 with TRBJ2-3; unclear D gene. This CDR3 is 11 amino acids long. V lost 4 bases and J 8 bases, leaving 7 bases between the germline ends. Germline-derived CDR1 and CDR2 are SNHLY and FYNNEI. The CDR3 coding sequence is TGTGCCAGCAGTGCGCGAGGTACGCAGTATTTT. Translated, it gives CASSARGTQYF.

The rearrangement uses TRBV7-9 and TRBJ2-1; TRBD1 matches 8 bases. J lost 10 bases, V lost 5 bases, and 13 bases had no gene match. The CDR3 runs to 15 residues. Germline V gene sequence: CDR1 SEHNR, CDR2 FQNEAQ (reference sequence). The CDR3 coding sequence is TGTGCCAGCAGCCCTACGGGACAGGTATTCTTGGAGCAGTTCTTC. As protein: CASSPTGQVFLEQFF.

V is TRBV7-3 and J is TRBJ1-2; D not resolved. Trimming cost V 2 bases and J 1 base, with 11 bases left between them. Per germline, CDR1 SGHTA and CDR2 FQGTGA. This CDR3 region has 15 residues. The CDR3 spells CASSLDPGINYGYTF. The CDR3 coding sequence is TGTGCCAGCAGCTTAGACCCGGGAATTAACTATGGCTACACCTTC.

V is TRBV7-9 and J is TRBJ2-3; tentative D call: TRBD2 (6 bases). The V gene lost 6 bases and the J gene lost 2 bases, with 9 bases spanning the gap. Germline loops: CDR1 SEHNR, CDR2 FQNEAQ (reference sequence). This CDR3 has 13 residues. The DNA for the CDR3 is TGTGCCAGCAGGGGAGGTACCACAGATACGCAGTATTTT. Protein product: CASRGGTTDTQYF.

This clone was seen a single time. The rearrangement uses TRBV7-2 and TRBJ2-1; D possibly corresponds to TRBD2 (6 bases). Germline V lookup: CDR1 SGHTA, CDR2 FQGNSA. Trimming left V 6 bases short and J 0 bases short, with 15 bases between. CDR3 length: 16 residues. The CDR3, as DNA: TGTGCCAGCAGACCTGGGGACGGGAGCTCCTACAATGAGCAGTTCTTC. Translated: CASRPGDGSSYNEQFF. Supplemented by reference TRBV7-2 and TRBJ2-1, the full variable domain reads GAGVSQSPSNKVTEKGKDVELRCDPISGHTALYWYRQSLGQGLEFLIYFQGNSAPDKSGLPSDRFSAERTGGSVSTLTIQRTQQEDSAVYLCASRPGDGSSYNEQFFGPGTRLTVL.

The chain has TRBV25-1 and TRBJ1-4; 7 bases are shared with TRBD1. This CDR3 is built from 15 residues. V gave up 3 bases and J gave up 10 bases; unmatched junction bases: 11. The germline gives CDR1 MGHDK, CDR2 SYGVNS. CDR3 region: CASSDERQGIGKLFF. CDR3 bases: TGTGCCAGCAGTGATGAGAGACAGGGCATAGGAAAACTGTTTTTT.

The J gene is TRBJ1-2, the V gene TRBV7-9, with TRBD1 matching over 7 bases. V dropped 5 bases and J dropped 5; count of bases not matched to a gene: 14. Germline CDR1 SEHNR, CDR2 FQNEAQ (reference sequence). CDR3 length equals 16 residues. The CDR3 loop is CASSAPLGGGQYGYTF. In nucleotides, the CDR3 is TGTGCCAGCAGCGCGCCCCTCGGTGGGGGACAGTATGGCTACACCTTC.

The chain uses TRBV4-1 and TRBJ1-2; the D gene is possibly TRBD1 (5 bases). The CDR3 length is 13 residues. The germline gives CDR1 MGHRA, CDR2 YSYEKL. Trimming removed 1 base at V and 6 bases at J, with 9 bases between. The CDR3: CASSQVGDDGYTF. CDR3 nucleotides: TGCGCCAGCAGCCAAGTGGGGGACGATGGCTACACCTTC.

This chain uses TRBV7-8 with TRBJ2-5, with 8 bases lining up with TRBD1. This CDR3 has 15 amino acids. Germline loops: CDR1 SGHVS, CDR2 FQNEAQ. The ends lost 5 bases at V and 3 bases at J; junction bases unmatched: 8. DNA of the CDR3: TGTGCCAGCAGCCCCACGCTGGACAGGGAAGAGACCCAGTACTTC. Translated, it gives CASSPTLDREETQYF.

This chain joins TRBV19 and TRBJ1-2, with D uncertain. CDR1 and CDR2 (germline): LNHDA, SQIVND (reference sequence). V was trimmed by 1 base and J by 4 bases, leaving 13 bases between them. The length of the CDR3 is 15 residues. The CDR3 reads CASSIAAGPPYGYTF. The CDR3 region has the DNA TGTGCCAGTAGTATAGCGGCAGGCCCCCCCTATGGCTACACCTTC.

The chain joins TRBV4-1 to TRBJ1-1; tentatively, D is TRBD1 (5 bases). Germline V gene data show CDR1 as MGHRA and CDR2 as YSYEKL. This CDR3 has 14 residues. Trimming took off 3 bases at V and 4 bases at J, with 12 bases between the two ends. The CDR3 here is CASSHNNGGTEAFF. CDR3 nucleotides: TGCGCCAGCAGCCATAACAACGGGGGCACTGAAGCTTTCTTT.

A single count supports this clone. The CDR3 reads CASSKGLAGPYNEQFF. CDR3 nucleotides: TGCGCCAGCAGCAAGGGACTAGCGGGACCCTACAATGAGCAGTTCTTC. The chain joins TRBV4-1 to TRBJ2-1; the match to TRBD2 covers 13 bases. The ends lost 5 bases at V and 2 bases at J; junction bases unmatched: 3. Looked up from germline, CDR1 is MGHRA and CDR2 is YSYEKL. The CDR3 loop spans 16 amino acids.